This TCR beta chain was observed in a study of blood T cell repertoires in COVID-19. Overall study: Sample material is recorded as cDNA or gDNA derived from T cells, B-cell-depleted T cells, or PBMCs.

Per the authors' pipeline: Amplification of reference gene primers was used by the study to estimate nucleated cell counts. TCRdb's copy holds only in-frame clones and misses some; the assay was immunoSEQ multiplex PCR. Clone size and V and J calls were adopted from that table, with D and trimming inferred from the DNA. This sample yields around 200,000 clones, of which less than 85% are seen a single time; less than 6% belongs to the top ten. The V gene's germline CDR1 is SGHVS and CDR2 FQNEAQ. There are 13 residues in the CDR3. The V end was cut by 4 bases, the J end by 6 bases, with 12 bases between. This clone has only one observation.

Input material: peripheral blood. The gene calls are TRBV7-8 and TRBJ1-2; D might be TRBD1 (6 bases). The sequence came from a woman aged 65 to 85 with acute or convalescent COVID-19. The CDR3 loop reads CASSSQGLDGYTF. CDR3 DNA: TGTGCCAGCAGCTCCCAGGGGCTGGATGGCTACACCTTC. The full variable domain, in which reference TRBV7-8 and TRBJ1-2 provide the parts outside the CDR3, is GAGVSQSPRYKVAKRGQDVALRCDPISGHVSLFWYQQALGQGPEFLTYFQNEAQLDKSGLPSDRFFAERPEGSVSTLKIQRTQQEDSAVYLCASSSQGLDGYTFGSGTRLTVV.